What follows are 16 T cell receptor beta chains derived from one specimen sequenced in a study of shared clonotypes between healthy human individuals. The repertoire was sequenced with immunoSEQ multiplex PCR; TCRdb's copy has only in-frame clones and lacks some. The sample gives 2,100,000 or so clones, around 95% of which show up once; roughly 0.13% is in the top ten. Specimen: naive CD4+ T cells sorted from blood. The subset here: CD45RA+ positively selected. These receptors came from a man younger than 35 in good health.

J is TRBJ2-5 and V is TRBV7-2, with 8 bases that match TRBD2. Unmatched junction bases numbered 8, after V lost 4 bases and J lost 1 base. Germline CDR1 and CDR2: SGHTA and FQGNSA. The CDR3 covers 16 residues. CDR3 DNA: TGTGCCAGCAGCTCAATTAGCGGGACCGCCCAAGAGACCCAGTACTTC. Protein sequence: CASSSISGTAQETQYF.

In the case of this clone: The same CDR3 is also encoded by other DNA sequences in this sample. This chain joins TRBV6-5 and TRBJ2-5, with 7 bases that match TRBD1. Germline loops: CDR1 MNHEY, CDR2 SVGAGI. The V segment lost 5 bases and the J segment 5 bases; nucleotides outside the gene matches: 5. The CDR3 has 13 residues. CDR3 nucleotides: TGTGCCAGCAGTAGGGGGCGCGGGGAGACCCAGTACTTC. Translation gives CASSRGRGETQYF.

This clone was found once. V usage is TRBV30 and J usage is TRBJ1-1; 10 bases agree with TRBD1. CDR3 length equals 17 residues. The junction had 11 bases not matched to a gene; V was cut back by 3 bases and J by 1 base. Germline V gene sequence: CDR1 GTSNPN, CDR2 SVGIG (reference sequence). CDR3 coding DNA: TGTGCCTGGAGCCAGGATAGGACAGGGGGGGGGAACACTGAAGCTTTCTTT. Its translation: CAWSQDRTGGGNTEAFF.

The chain couples TRBV19 to TRBJ2-1; 13 bases fit TRBD2. Looked up from germline, CDR1 is LNHDA and CDR2 is SQIVND (reference sequence). The ends lost 4 bases at V and 7 bases at J; junction bases unmatched: 7. The CDR3 runs 16 residues. Here the CDR3 reads CASSTTSGGARNEQFF. In DNA, the CDR3 is TGTGCCAGTAGTACCACTAGCGGGGGGGCGAGGAATGAGCAGTTCTTC.

This clone appeared a single time. The V gene is TRBV6-1, the J gene TRBJ2-7, with TRBD1 as a possible D gene (6 bases). Between the trimmed V and J ends, which lost 6 bases and 6 bases, there was a span of 21 bases. CDR3 length: 15 residues. Per germline, CDR1 MNHNS and CDR2 SASEGT. The DNA of the CDR3 is TGTGCCAGCAGCCGCCCGGGGCAGGGGAAGTTCGAGCAGTACTTC. Protein sequence: CASSRPGQGKFEQYF.

This chain connects TRBV7-3 to TRBJ2-1; weak D call: TRBD2 (6 bases). CDR1 is SGHTA and CDR2 is FQGTGA in the germline V gene. The CDR3 runs 16 residues. V gave up 5 bases and J gave up 4 bases, with 18 bases separating them. CDR3 nucleotides: TGTGCCAGCAGCAAAGAGGGTGGCGGGGTGTACAATGAGCAGTTCTTC. Translating it yields CASSKEGGGVYNEQFF.

V is TRBV4-3 and J is TRBJ2-1, with 10 bases that match TRBD2. The V and J ends lost 0 bases and 3 bases, in that order; junction bases with no gene match: 8. Germline V CDR1 and CDR2: LGHNA, YSLEER. CDR3 length: 18 residues. CDR3 coding DNA: TGCGCCAGCAGCCAAGATACCCCCCGACTAGCGGGCTACAATGAGCAGTTCTTC. It is translated as CASSQDTPRLAGYNEQFF.

The genes are TRBV30 and TRBJ2-3, with 12 bases aligning to TRBD2. Germline assignment: CDR1 GTSNPN and CDR2 SVGIG (reference sequence). V lost 2 bases, J lost 6 bases, and 6 bases stayed unmatched. This CDR3 has 15 amino acids. The CDR3, as DNA: TGTGCCTGGAGTAGGCTAGCGGGAGGGGGTGATACGCAGTATTTT. It specifies CAWSRLAGGGDTQYF.

To note about this clone: Other DNA sequences in the same sample also yield this CDR3. The V and J genes are TRBV7-9 and TRBJ2-7; 7 bases match TRBD2. This CDR3 is 14 amino acids long. V shed 0 bases and J 2 bases; nucleotides not matched to a gene: 1. Germline CDR1 is SEHNR and CDR2 is FQNEAQ (reference sequence). The CDR3 protein is CASSLAGGTYEQYF. The CDR3 DNA follows: TGTGCCAGCAGCTTAGCGGGAGGGACCTACGAGCAGTACTTC.

V and J are TRBV28 and TRBJ1-2; D is unclear. V was clipped by 3 bases and J by 8 bases, with 13 bases between them. Looked up from germline, CDR1 is MDHEN and CDR2 is SYDVKM. The CDR3 consists of 13 residues. The CDR3 sequence is CASSFRMRAGYTF. The CDR3 DNA reads as TGTGCCAGCAGTTTTCGGATGAGGGCGGGCTACACCTTC.

Of note for this clone: The same CDR3 can be traced to other DNA sequences in this sample. This chain joins TRBV18 and TRBJ2-2, with D perhaps matching TRBD1 or TRBD2 (5 bases each). Germline V gene lookup returns CDR1 KGHSH and CDR2 LQKENI. Trimming removed 3 bases from V and 3 bases from J, with 5 bases in between. CDR3 size: 13 residues. The CDR3 nucleotides are TGTGCCAGCTCACCGGGGGACACCGGGGAGCTGTTTTTT. Translated: CASSPGDTGELFF.

The chain employs TRBV7-2 and TRBJ1-5; D is ambiguous. The V and J ends lost 5 bases and 0 bases respectively, with 11 bases between them. The length of the CDR3 is 15 residues. The germline V gene encodes CDR1 SGHTA and CDR2 FQGNSA. CDR3 nucleotide sequence: TGTGCCAGCAGCCCTCCGCTCGGTAGCAATCAGCCCCAGCATTTT. It encodes CASSPPLGSNQPQHF.

In regard to this clone: This specimen includes other DNA sequences encoding the same CDR3. The genes are TRBV6-5 and TRBJ2-1; tentatively, D is TRBD2 (5 bases). Germline V CDR1 and CDR2: MNHEY, SVGAGI. Trimming shortened V by 6 bases and J by 0 bases, and 6 bases separated the two germline ends. This CDR3 comprises 13 residues. In DNA form, the CDR3 reads TGTGCCAGCAGCCGGGGCTCCTACAATGAGCAGTTCTTC. Protein product: CASSRGSYNEQFF.

About this clone itself: Other DNA sequences in the same sample also yield this CDR3. CDR3 amino acids: CASSYGGSTNEKLFF. In DNA, the CDR3 is TGTGCCAGCAGTTATGGTGGGTCTACTAATGAAAAACTGTTTTTT. The chain carries TRBV6-6 and TRBJ1-4; D is ambiguous. Between the trimmed V and J ends, which lost 3 bases and 2 bases, there was a span of 10 bases. This CDR3 comprises 15 residues. CDR1 is MNHNY, CDR2 SVGAGI, per germline (reference sequence).

This sequence joins TRBV5-1 and TRBJ1-1; 7 bases are shared with TRBD1. J lost 1 base, V lost 4 bases, and 7 bases had no gene match. The CDR3 covers 15 residues. CDR1 is SGHRS and CDR2 is YFSETQ in the germline V gene. The CDR3: CASSVTGAGNTEAFF. Written as DNA, the CDR3 is TGCGCCAGCAGCGTAACAGGGGCGGGGAACACTGAAGCTTTCTTT.

V and J are TRBV9 and TRBJ2-5, with D unresolved. Germline loops: CDR1 SGDLS, CDR2 YYNGEE. The CDR3 covers 14 residues. Deletions cut 4 bases from V and 5 bases from J, with 15 bases between. CDR3 nucleotide sequence: TGTGCCAGCAGCCCCTCAGCTCTGAGGGAGACCCAGTACTTC. It specifies CASSPSALRETQYF.